This TCR beta chain came from a study of T cell repertoires in cytomegalovirus infection. Study information: Researchers turned to recently identified HLA-C-restricted CMV epitopes as well as well-studied HLA-B-restricted ones. Broader study findings: CMV-specific TCR beta clonotypes restricted by HLA-C dominated the ex vivo response.

TCRdb reanalysed the reads using MiXCR and keeps one entry per CDR3 protein. The repertoire holds 150,000 to 200,000 distinct CDR3 sequences, with 20% to 25% as singletons. In regard to this clonotype: Its matching antigen is unknown.

The CDR3 sequence is 14 residues long. In germline, CDR1 is LGHNA, CDR2 YSLEER. Deletions cut 0 bases from V and 10 bases from J, with 10 bases between. The sequence was obtained from a human donor in good health (CMV status not recorded). Some clones in this sample may be carry-over from other donors' samples. The source was CD8+ T cells from cultured PBMCs, collected from culture after CMV antigen stimulation. The chain employs TRBV4-3 and TRBJ1-6; D gene uncertain. The CDR3 region has the DNA TGCGCCAGCAGCCAAGATTGGCGGATGTCACCCCTCCACTTT. Its translation: CASSQDWRMSPLHF.